This TCR beta chain was captured by sequencing in a study of blood T cell repertoires in COVID-19 (TCRdb year 2020). With regard to the full study: The collaborator samples originated in the United States, Italy and Spain and spanned the acute and convalescent phases of COVID-19. The prospective study material was composed of cDNA or gDNA derived from T cells, B-cell-depleted T cells, or PBMCs. Deeply sampled blood TCRbeta repertoires from subjects exposed to, actively infected with, or recovered from COVID-19 were included in the dataset. The repertoires were made available in a free public database intended to serve as a resource for research on the immune response to SARS-CoV-2. The samples were drawn from two sources: the first 160 participants of the ongoing ImmuneRACE study, and 950 to 1,500 subjects contributed by 6 global collaborators. Sample metadata almost always included a de-identified subject ID, COVID-19 status, age in years and sex. Where available, HLA class I and class II types were obtained from metadata supplied by the sample provider rather than from assay-based typing.

TCRbeta CDR3 regions were amplified from genomic DNA using the immunoSEQ Assay, a bias-controlled multiplex PCR. Per the original workflow: The number of nucleated cells in each sample was estimated from the amplification of reference gene primers within the assay. Sequence reads were collapsed and filtered to measure the absolute abundance of every unique TCRbeta CDR3 rearrangement. For each sample, productive Simpson clonality was calculated as the square root of Simpson's diversity index over productive rearrangements. TCRdb mirrors the immuneACCESS table, restricted to in-frame sequences. Some clones are absent from its copies; in checked studies, under half trace to an unresolved V gene, and the reason for the others is unknown. The DNA was the basis for D and trimming; V, J and clone size are from that table. The sample yields 250,000 to 300,000 clones; nearly 90% were counted once. Roughly 2.2% of the sample is taken by the ten largest.

Paper-wide results and their limitations: The amount of clinical and demographic metadata varied by source and participant and was provided uncurated.

One collaborating source in Seattle enrolled patients while the patients were actively infected and followed the patients over time throughout the course of disease. Whole blood was collected in K2EDTA tubes by collaborating institutions according to the institutions' own protocols. Collaborator samples were shipped for TCRbeta analysis as frozen whole blood, isolated PBMCs, or DNA extracted from either sample type. V is cut back by 6 bases and J by 9 bases, with 14 bases in the junction unmatched. The CDR3 measures 15 amino acids from cysteine to phenylalanine. The only DNA kept is the CDR3, 45 bases in frame from the first base. From a lookup of the germline V gene, CDR1 and CDR2 are KGHSH and LQKENI. Turning to this clone: What this receptor recognizes is not known. Base quality data are lacking; no much larger clone is found one base away.

Recombination linked TRBV18 to TRBJ2-1; 7 nucleotides in the junction match TRBD1. This sequence was found in a woman between 55 and 75 years old with COVID-19, enrolled during active disease. The sequencing input was peripheral blood. At the DNA level, the sequence is TGTGCCAGCTCCACCAACAGGGGCGGGCATGGTGAGCAGTTCTTC. Its translation is CASSTNRGGHGEQFF.